The rows below give T cell receptor beta chains drawn from one sample of a study of cytomegalovirus exposure and HLA in healthy donors. Libraries were prepared by immunoSEQ multiplex PCR; TCRdb keeps only in-frame clonotypes and omits some of them. The table records under 150,000 clones, over 75% of them present only once. The specimen was PBMCs. The receptors shown here come from a woman aged 40 to 50 in good health and CMV-seropositive. CDR3s include the opening cysteine and the closing phenylalanine or tryptophan. The D gene is left open where the match is weak. A clone size is listed for some rows: how often the clone was seen (once, few, many), or a class if it is expanded.

d_gene: NA
v_gene: TRBV5-1
j_gene: TRBJ2-1
abundance: NA
CDR3aa: CASSLDSGAYNEQFF
CDR3nt: TGCGCCAGTAGCTTGGATTCGGGGGCCTACAATGAGCAGTTCTTC

d_gene: TRBD2
v_gene: TRBV6-6
j_gene: TRBJ2-7
abundance: NA
CDR3aa: CASTLAGGGEQYF
CDR3nt: TGTGCCAGCACCTTAGCGGGGGGAGGCGAGCAGTACTTC

d_gene: NA
v_gene: TRBV18
j_gene: TRBJ2-7
abundance: NA
CDR3aa: CASSLRSDLGYEQYF
CDR3nt: TGTGCCAGCTCACTAAGGTCAGACCTCGGGTACGAGCAGTACTTC

d_gene: NA
v_gene: TRBV5-1
j_gene: TRBJ2-7
abundance: NA
CDR3aa: CASSLGQGNYEQYF
CDR3nt: TGCGCCAGCAGCTTGGGGCAGGGGAACTACGAGCAGTACTTC

d_gene: TRBD1
v_gene: TRBV27
j_gene: TRBJ1-2
abundance: NA
CDR3aa: CASGDRGGYYGYTF
CDR3nt: TGTGCCAGCGGGGACAGGGGAGGCTACTATGGCTACACCTTC

d_gene: TRBD1
v_gene: TRBV7-2
j_gene: TRBJ1-2
abundance: NA
CDR3aa: CASSFAGSGQAHAGYTF
CDR3nt: TGTGCCAGCAGCTTTGCGGGCTCGGGACAGGCACATGCTGGCTACACCTTC

d_gene: NA
v_gene: TRBV6-1
j_gene: TRBJ1-5
abundance: NA
CDR3aa: CASTRHNNQPQHF
CDR3nt: TGTGCCAGCACCCGACATAACAATCAGCCCCAGCATTTT

d_gene: TRBD2
v_gene: TRBV9
j_gene: TRBJ2-7
abundance: NA
CDR3aa: CASSVESSGGYEQYF
CDR3nt: TGTGCCAGCAGCGTAGAATCTAGCGGGGGGTACGAGCAGTACTTC

d_gene: NA
v_gene: TRBV5-8
j_gene: TRBJ2-5
abundance: once
CDR3aa: CASSLPPGETQYF
CDR3nt: TGTGCCAGCAGCCTACCACCAGGGGAGACCCAGTACTTC

d_gene: TRBD1
v_gene: TRBV18
j_gene: TRBJ1-2
abundance: NA
CDR3aa: CASSPTGTVDGYTF
CDR3nt: TGTGCCAGCTCACCTACGGGGACAGTTGATGGCTACACCTTC

d_gene: TRBD2
v_gene: TRBV11-2
j_gene: TRBJ2-7
abundance: NA
CDR3aa: CASSLGLAGGDEQYF
CDR3nt: TGTGCCAGCAGCCTGGGACTAGCGGGGGGGGACGAGCAGTACTTC

d_gene: NA
v_gene: TRBV7-2
j_gene: TRBJ1-1
abundance: many
CDR3aa: CASRRDGNTEAFF
CDR3nt: TGTGCCAGCAGGCGGGACGGCAACACTGAAGCTTTCTTT

d_gene: NA
v_gene: TRBV29-1
j_gene: TRBJ2-7
abundance: NA
CDR3aa: CSVRLVTGFEQYF
CDR3nt: TGCAGCGTGCGGCTGGTGACAGGTTTCGAGCAGTACTTC

d_gene: NA
v_gene: TRBV4-1
j_gene: TRBJ2-5
abundance: few
CDR3aa: CASSQATEGLETQYF
CDR3nt: TGCGCCAGCAGCCAAGCGACGGAGGGCCTGGAGACCCAGTACTTC

d_gene: NA
v_gene: TRBV29-1
j_gene: TRBJ2-2
abundance: NA
CDR3aa: CSVELLVNTGELFF
CDR3nt: TGCAGCGTTGAATTGCTAGTTAACACCGGGGAGCTGTTTTTT

d_gene: TRBD1
v_gene: TRBV7-9
j_gene: TRBJ1-1
abundance: NA
CDR3aa: CASSTWTGENTKAFF
CDR3nt: TGTGCCAGCAGCACTTGGACAGGTGAAAACACTAAAGCTTTCTTT

d_gene: TRBD2
v_gene: TRBV15
j_gene: TRBJ2-7
abundance: once
CDR3aa: CATSTAGGATYEQYF
CDR3nt: TGTGCCACCAGCACCGCGGGAGGAGCCACCTACGAGCAGTACTTC

d_gene: TRBD1
v_gene: TRBV6-1
j_gene: TRBJ2-7
abundance: NA
CDR3aa: CASRPSTGTYEQYF
CDR3nt: TGTGCCAGCAGACCCTCGACAGGGACCTACGAGCAGTACTTC

d_gene: NA
v_gene: TRBV6-5
j_gene: TRBJ2-2
abundance: NA
CDR3aa: CASRQGPPNTGELFF
CDR3nt: TGTGCCAGCCGCCAGGGCCCCCCCAACACCGGGGAGCTGTTTTTT

d_gene: TRBD1
v_gene: TRBV28
j_gene: TRBJ1-2
abundance: NA
CDR3aa: CASSFRGFTEGYTF
CDR3nt: TGTGCCAGCAGTTTCAGGGGGTTTACTGAAGGCTACACCTTC

d_gene: NA
v_gene: TRBV19
j_gene: TRBJ2-2
abundance: NA
CDR3aa: CASSPEATGLNTGELFF
CDR3nt: TGTGCCAGTAGTCCCGAAGCAACAGGGTTGAACACCGGGGAGCTGTTTTTT

d_gene: TRBD2
v_gene: TRBV7-3
j_gene: TRBJ2-2
abundance: NA
CDR3aa: CASRSGSRTGELFF
CDR3nt: TGTGCCAGCAGAAGCGGGAGTCGGACCGGGGAGCTGTTTTTT

d_gene: NA
v_gene: TRBV7-9
j_gene: TRBJ2-7
abundance: NA
CDR3aa: CASSPRLGSGDEQYF
CDR3nt: TGTGCCAGCAGCCCAAGGCTGGGGTCAGGGGACGAGCAGTACTTC

d_gene: NA
v_gene: TRBV6-5
j_gene: TRBJ2-5
abundance: few
CDR3aa: CASSYSRYFQETQYF
CDR3nt: TGTGCCAGCAGTTACTCGAGGTACTTCCAAGAGACCCAGTACTTC

d_gene: NA
v_gene: TRBV6-1
j_gene: TRBJ2-5
abundance: few
CDR3aa: CASSDRGHQETQYF
CDR3nt: TGTGCCAGCAGTGACAGGGGCCACCAAGAGACCCAGTACTTC

d_gene: TRBD1
v_gene: TRBV5-5
j_gene: TRBJ1-1
abundance: few
CDR3aa: CASTLTGGRTEAFF
CDR3nt: TGTGCCAGCACTTTGACAGGGGGGCGAACTGAAGCTTTCTTT

d_gene: NA
v_gene: TRBV2
j_gene: TRBJ1-4
abundance: NA
CDR3aa: CASSDRRAGEKLFF
CDR3nt: TGTGCCAGCAGTGACAGGCGGGCCGGTGAAAAACTGTTTTTT

d_gene: TRBD1
v_gene: TRBV9
j_gene: TRBJ1-2
abundance: few
CDR3aa: CASSVTGAGASNYGYTF
CDR3nt: TGTGCCAGCAGCGTTACAGGGGCCGGGGCTTCTAACTATGGCTACACCTTC

d_gene: NA
v_gene: TRBV15
j_gene: TRBJ2-5
abundance: NA
CDR3aa: CATSRAHPQETQYF
CDR3nt: TGTGCCACCAGCAGAGCACATCCACAAGAGACCCAGTACTTC